Below are 14 T cell receptor beta chains sequenced from a single sample in a study of shared clonotypes between healthy human individuals. Some clones are missing from TCRdb's copy, which holds only in-frame ones; the method was immunoSEQ multiplex PCR. This table holds 450,000 to 500,000 clones, 76% found once. Sequenced: PBMCs. The source is a woman aged 40 to 49 in good health. Some clones in this sample may be carry-over from other donors' samples.

The table lists this clone with many counts. The J gene is TRBJ2-5, the V gene TRBV5-4; D gene uncertain. CDR1 and CDR2 (germline): SGHNT, YYREEE (reference sequence). The V end lost 0 bases, the J end lost 5 bases, and 14 bases lay between the germline ends. This CDR3 is built from 15 residues. The CDR3 region is CASSLVSAVRETQYF. The CDR3 DNA reads TGTGCCAGCAGCTTGGTTTCGGCGGTCCGGGAGACCCAGTACTTC.

This clone has only a few counts. This sample also contains other DNA sequences that code for the same CDR3. V is TRBV4-2 and J is TRBJ2-5, with D possibly TRBD1 on 5 matching bases. V shed 1 base and J shed 1 base, with 7 bases lying between them. Germline assignment: CDR1 LGHNA and CDR2 YNFKEQ. The CDR3 covers 14 residues. Here the CDR3 reads CASSQGGTQETQYF. CDR3 sequence (DNA): TGTGCCAGCAGCCAAGGGGGCACCCAAGAGACCCAGTACTTC.

V is TRBV5-1 and J is TRBJ2-7; 7 nucleotides match TRBD1. J was trimmed by 3 bases and V by 4 bases; bases with no gene match: 10. CDR3 length equals 15 residues. Germline-derived CDR1 and CDR2 are SGHRS and YFSETQ. The DNA for the CDR3 is TGCGCCAGCAGCCTCGATGGGACAGCGAACTACGAGCAGTACTTC. This translates into CASSLDGTANYEQYF.

This clone was observed a handful of times. The chain recombines TRBV28 with TRBJ2-2; D unclear. The CDR3 has 14 amino acids. Germline V CDR1 and CDR2: MDHEN, SYDVKM. Trimming left V 2 bases short and J 0 bases short, with 4 bases between. The CDR3 protein is CASSLVANTGELFF. CDR3 nucleotide sequence: TGTGCCAGCAGTTTAGTTGCGAACACCGGGGAGCTGTTTTTT.

V is TRBV13 and J is TRBJ1-4; D might be TRBD1 (6 bases). V gave up 2 bases and J gave up 7 bases, with 11 bases separating them. The CDR3 length is 14 residues. CDR1 PRHDT and CDR2 FYEKMQ come from the germline V gene (reference sequence). The chain's CDR3 is CASSLQGMGEKLFF. The CDR3 DNA reads TGTGCCAGCAGCTTACAGGGGATGGGTGAAAAACTGTTTTTT. The full variable domain, in which reference TRBV13 and TRBJ1-4 provide the parts outside the CDR3, is AAGVIQSPRHLIKEKRETATLKCYPIPRHDTVYWYQQGPGQDPQFLISFYEKMQSDKGSIPDRFSAQQFSDYHSELNMSSLELGDSALYFCASSLQGMGEKLFFGSGTQLSVL.

This chain uses TRBV30 with TRBJ2-4; tentatively, D is TRBD2 (7 bases). The CDR3 runs to 14 residues. The V gene lost 5 bases and the J gene lost 8 bases, with 19 bases spanning the gap. Germline assignment: CDR1 GTSNPN and CDR2 SVGIG (reference sequence). In DNA, the CDR3 is TGTGCCTGGGCTACAGGGAGCCGGGGGGACATTCAGTACTTC. It translates to CAWATGSRGDIQYF.

The chain uses TRBV4-3 and TRBJ2-3, with D perhaps TRBD2 (5 bases). The CDR3 spans 18 residues. Germline CDR1 reads LGHNA; CDR2 reads YSLEER. The ends were cut back, 0 bases at V and 2 bases at J, with 18 bases in the middle. In nucleotides, the CDR3 is TGCGCCAGCAGCCAAGATACGGGGTATACGGGGAACACAGATACGCAGTATTTT. This codes for CASSQDTGYTGNTDTQYF.

This clone has only a few counts. The chain couples TRBV2 to TRBJ2-2, with 7 bases that match TRBD2. With V trimmed by 3 bases and J by 0 bases, 7 bases remained unmatched. The germline gives CDR1 SNHLY, CDR2 FYNNEI. This CDR3 spans 17 amino acids. The CDR3 region is CASSESKGLPNTGELFF. CDR3 bases: TGTGCCAGCAGTGAGTCGAAGGGACTACCGAACACCGGGGAGCTGTTTTTT.

About this clone: It may be a read error: a sequence one base away is much more abundant. V and J are TRBV6-5 and TRBJ1-2, with D perhaps TRBD1 (5 bases). Germline CDR1 is MNHEY and CDR2 is SVGAGI. V gave up 6 bases and J gave up 3 bases, with 11 bases separating them. The CDR3 totals 13 residues. The CDR3 nucleotides read TGTGCCAGCAGCTACGCGGGGGACTATGGCTACACCTTC. It yields the protein CASSYAGDYGYTF.

This sequence joins TRBV18 and TRBJ2-2, with D possibly called TRBD1 or TRBD2 (6 bases each). Germline lookup yields CDR1 KGHSH and CDR2 LQKENI. This CDR3 has 15 amino acids. The germline V and J ends were trimmed by 2 bases and 3 bases, with 10 bases remaining between them. The CDR3 DNA follows: TGTGCCAGCTCACCAACAGGGACTTACACCGGGGAGCTGTTTTTT. As protein: CASSPTGTYTGELFF.

V and J are TRBV10-3 and TRBJ2-2; 9 bases are a match to TRBD1. CDR1 and CDR2 from the germline V gene are ENHRY and SYGVKD. V lost 5 bases, J lost 5 bases, and 6 bases stayed unmatched. The CDR3 covers 15 residues. The CDR3 sequence: CAISHRDRATGELFF. DNA for the CDR3: TGTGCCATCAGTCACCGGGACAGGGCGACCGGGGAGCTGTTTTTT.

The chain carries TRBV10-3 and TRBJ2-2; D is ambiguous. The germline gives CDR1 ENHRY, CDR2 SYGVKD. Trimming shortened V by 2 bases and J by 6 bases, and 10 bases separated the two germline ends. The CDR3 sequence is 14 residues long. The CDR3 DNA reads as TGTGCCATCAGTGAGCACTCAACGTCCGGGGAGCTGTTTTTT. It codes for CAISEHSTSGELFF.

The genes are TRBV11-2 and TRBJ2-3; maybe TRBD2 (5 bases). The CDR3 is 16 residues long. V shed 3 bases and J shed 0 bases, with 13 bases lying between them. CDR1 is SGHAT, CDR2 FQNNGV, per germline. The CDR3 nucleotides are TGTGCCAGCAGCTTCTTGGGCGGAGGAAGCACAGATACGCAGTATTTT. Encoded protein: CASSFLGGGSTDTQYF.

This chain links TRBV7-3 with TRBJ2-3, with 7 bases identical to TRBD2. Per germline, CDR1 SGHTA and CDR2 FQGTGA. CDR3 size: 14 residues. Trimming removed 5 bases from V and 2 bases from J; junction bases left unmatched: 4. CDR3 region: CASSPGGTTDTQYF. In DNA, the CDR3 is TGTGCCAGCAGCCCCGGGGGGACCACAGATACGCAGTATTTT.